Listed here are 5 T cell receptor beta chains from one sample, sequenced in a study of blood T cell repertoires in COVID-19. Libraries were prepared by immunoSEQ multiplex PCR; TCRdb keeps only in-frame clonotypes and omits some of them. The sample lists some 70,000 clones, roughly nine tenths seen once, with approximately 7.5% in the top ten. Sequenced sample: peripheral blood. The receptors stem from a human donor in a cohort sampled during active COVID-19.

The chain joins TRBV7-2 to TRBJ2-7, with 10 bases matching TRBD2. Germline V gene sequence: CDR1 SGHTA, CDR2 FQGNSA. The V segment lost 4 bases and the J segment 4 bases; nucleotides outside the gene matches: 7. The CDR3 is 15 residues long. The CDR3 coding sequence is TGTGCCAGCAGCTATTCTAGCGGGGGCATATACGAGCAGTACTTC. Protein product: CASSYSSGGIYEQYF. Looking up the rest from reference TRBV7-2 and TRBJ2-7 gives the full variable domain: GAGVSQSPSNKVTEKGKDVELRCDPISGHTALYWYRQSLGQGLEFLIYFQGNSAPDKSGLPSDRFSAERTGGSVSTLTIQRTQQEDSAVYLCASSYSSGGIYEQYFGPGTRLTVT.

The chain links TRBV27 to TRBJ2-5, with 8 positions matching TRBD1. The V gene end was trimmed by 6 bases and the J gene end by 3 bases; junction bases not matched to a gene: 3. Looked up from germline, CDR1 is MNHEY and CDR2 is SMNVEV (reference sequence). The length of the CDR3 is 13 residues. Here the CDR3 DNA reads TGTGCCAGCAGAACGACAGGGGAAGAGACCCAGTACTTC. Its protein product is CASRTTGEETQYF.

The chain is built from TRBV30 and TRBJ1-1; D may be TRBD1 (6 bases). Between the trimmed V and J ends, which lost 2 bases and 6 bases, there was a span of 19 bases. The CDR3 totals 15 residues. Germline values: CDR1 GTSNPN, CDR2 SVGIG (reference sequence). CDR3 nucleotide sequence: TGTGCCTGGAGTTTAGGACAGCGATCCCCCCCTGAAGCTTTCTTT. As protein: CAWSLGQRSPPEAFF.

CDR3 protein: CASSLGREGPEQYF. The CDR3 nucleotides read TGTGCCAGCAGCCTAGGACGGGAGGGCCCCGAGCAGTACTTC. The rearrangement uses TRBV7-3 and TRBJ2-7, with 8 bases identical to TRBD2. This CDR3 region has 14 residues. Looked up from germline, CDR1 is SGHTA and CDR2 is FQGTGA. Losses at the gene ends were 5 bases for V and 6 bases for J; bases not matched to a gene: 9.

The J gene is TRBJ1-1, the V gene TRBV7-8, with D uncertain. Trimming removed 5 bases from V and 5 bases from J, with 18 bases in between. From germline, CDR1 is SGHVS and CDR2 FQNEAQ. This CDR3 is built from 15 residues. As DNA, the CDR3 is TGTGCCAGCAGCCTTCAGACCGGGGATCATACTGAAGCTTTCTTT. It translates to CASSLQTGDHTEAFF.